The TCR beta chain under discussion was sequenced for a study of T-cell reconstitution after alpha-beta-depleted transplantation in children. Trimming at V came to 4 bases and at J to 2 bases, leaving 13 bases not matched to a gene. Germline lookup yields CDR1 SEHNR and CDR2 FQNEAQ (reference sequence). This CDR3 region has 17 residues. This clonotype was found a few times. The antigen remains unidentified. Findings and limits, study-wide: There were reportedly several hundred expanded graft clones from which alpha-beta T cells came about two months after transplant. Surviving recipient T cells and thymic progenitors underlay high day-60 TCRbeta diversity in some patients.

Unique molecular identifiers were used in preparing the TCRbeta library. TCRdb analysed the PCR reads with MiXCR anew, one entry per CDR3 protein. The repertoire holds 300,000 to 350,000 distinct CDR3 sequences, around 15% seen once, with roughly two fifths in the top ten. This TCR derives from a male patient between 2 and 10 years old who had a stem cell transplant for acute lymphoblastic leukemia, so the T cells may come from the graft donor. V usage is TRBV7-9 and J usage is TRBJ2-5, with 7 bases that match TRBD1. The source material was PBMCs, mostly from graft donor cells, sampled 360 days after TCRalphabeta/CD19-depleted stem cell transplant. This CDR3 reads CASSSRRAGTAQETQYF. The CDR3 DNA reads TGTGCCAGCAGCTCTAGGAGAGCCGGGACAGCTCAAGAGACCCAGTACTTC.